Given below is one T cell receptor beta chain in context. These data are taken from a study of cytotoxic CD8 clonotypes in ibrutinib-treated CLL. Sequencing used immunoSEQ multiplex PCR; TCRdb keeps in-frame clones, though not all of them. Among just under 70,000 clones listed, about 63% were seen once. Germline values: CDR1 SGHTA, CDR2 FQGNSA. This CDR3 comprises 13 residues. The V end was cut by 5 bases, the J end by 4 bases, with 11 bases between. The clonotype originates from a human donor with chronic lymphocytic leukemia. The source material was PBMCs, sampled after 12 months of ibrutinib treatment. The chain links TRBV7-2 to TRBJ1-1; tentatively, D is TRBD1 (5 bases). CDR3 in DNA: TGTGCCAGCAGCCTCGGGACGGTCACTGAAGCTTTCTTT. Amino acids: CASSLGTVTEAFF.